This TCR beta chain comes out of a study of blood T cell repertoires in COVID-19. Across the study: Samples of COVID-19 (acute and convalescent) were obtained from the United States, Italy and Spain. The analysed material was cDNA or gDNA that came from T cells, B-cell-depleted T cells, or PBMCs.

This clone was found a few times. Sequenced by immunoSEQ multiplex PCR; TCRdb stores in-frame clones only, minus some. The sample records roughly 150,000 clones, around four fifths being singletons. Trimming pared 1 base from V and 0 bases from J, leaving 10 bases between. The CDR3 covers 16 residues. The germline V gene has CDR1 KGHSH and CDR2 LQKENI. The chain couples TRBV18 to TRBJ1-3; D uncertain. Sequencing input: peripheral blood. The source of this sequence is a woman older than 75 with COVID-19, enrolled during active disease. The CDR3 DNA is TGTGCCAGCTCACCACGGGCCTCCCCCTCTGGAAACACCATATATTTT. Protein sequence: CASSPRASPSGNTIYF.